This T cell receptor (beta chain) was recovered during a study of T cell clusters in autoimmune cytopenias. Comments on this clonotype: Its specificity is not known.

TRB was amplified by touch-down multiplex PCR, primer pools A and B combined. TCRdb reprocessed the multiplex PCR reads, with one entry per CDR3 protein and no DNA. This sample's table has 11,000 or so distinct CDR3 sequences. This CDR3 has 13 residues. Germline V gives CDR1 MNHEY, CDR2 SVGAGI. TRB amplification used approximately 0.25 ug of peripheral blood genomic DNA. Whole-study findings and limits: No cluster-lack signature appeared between secondary cytopenia and chronic lymphocytic leukemia patients, apparently due to lymphoma masking. Clustering suggested that physiological T cell clusters were missing in primary autoimmune cytopenia patients.

The same data also contributed to another study, on T cell repertoires in aging, cancer and after chemotherapy. That work adds: Six age groups, ranging from 30 or younger to 70 or older, included the donors. Compared with age-matched healthy donors, untreated hematological or solid cancer patients showed higher blood TCR clonality.

The source of this sequence is a human donor in good health. Sequencing was performed on peripheral blood. The chain recombines TRBV6-5 with TRBJ1-1. The CDR3 reads CASSYSSQTGAFF.